This is a list of T cell receptor beta chains from one sample in a study of naive and memory T cell subsets. TCRdb analysed the UMI-ligation and nested PCR reads with MiXCR anew, one entry per CDR3 protein. The table records some 83,000 distinct CDR3 sequences, around 9% of them present only once. The specimen sequenced was naive CD8+ T cells from blood. The receptor source for this set is a human donor in good health. CDR3s include the opening cysteine and the closing phenylalanine or tryptophan. A D gene is named only where the DNA matches it firmly. The size of a clone is reported for some rows only, either as once, few or many, or as a class for expanded clones.

V gene,J gene,clone size,D gene,CDR3 protein,CDR3 DNA
TRBV7-2,TRBJ2-7,.,TRBD2,CASSGGTSGKSYEQYF,TGTGCCAGCAGCGGAGGGACTAGCGGGAAGTCCTACGAGCAGTACTTC
TRBV28,TRBJ2-1,few,TRBD2,CASSLTTSGNANNEQFF,TGTGCCAGCAGTTTAACGACTAGCGGGAACGCCAACAATGAGCAGTTCTTC
TRBV27,TRBJ2-7,few,.,CASSYTGPESSYEQYF,TGTGCCAGCAGTTATACAGGTCCCGAGAGCTCCTACGAGCAGTACTTC
TRBV28,TRBJ2-2,.,.,CASSFVRNGELFF,TGTGCCAGCAGTTTCGTACGGAACGGGGAGCTGTTTTTT
TRBV7-2,TRBJ2-3,few,.,CASSLGRSSTDTQYF,TGTGCCAGCAGCTTAGGCCGCTCGAGCACAGATACGCAGTATTTT
TRBV13,TRBJ2-1,.,TRBD2,CASSLARSGGPHNEQFF,TGTGCCAGCAGCTTAGCTCGTAGCGGGGGACCCCACAATGAGCAGTTCTTC
TRBV10-1,TRBJ2-1,many,.,CASSESEGLAFYEQFF,TGCGCCAGCAGTGAGTCGGAGGGACTGGCGTTTTATGAGCAGTTCTTC
TRBV19,TRBJ1-1,.,TRBD1,CASSMLDRVAFF,TGTGCCAGTAGTATGTTGGACAGGGTTGCTTTCTTT
TRBV7-8,TRBJ2-7,few,.,CASSLEWGFEQYF,TGTGCCAGCAGCTTAGAATGGGGCTTCGAGCAGTACTTC
TRBV29-1,TRBJ2-3,many,TRBD2,CSVPAGLAIDTQYF,TGCAGCGTCCCAGCTGGACTAGCGATAGATACGCAGTATTTT
TRBV7-9,TRBJ1-1,many,TRBD1,CASSPRQGAFNTEAFF,TGTGCCAGCAGCCCACGACAGGGGGCCTTTAACACTGAAGCTTTCTTT
TRBV28,TRBJ2-5,many,.,CASNPDGSQETQYF,TGTGCCAGCAATCCGGACGGCAGCCAAGAGACCCAGTACTTC
TRBV29-1,TRBJ1-1,few,.,CSVEGRRENTEAFF,TGCAGCGTTGAGGGACGGAGAGAGAACACTGAAGCTTTCTTT
TRBV7-2,TRBJ2-1,.,TRBD2,CASSLELSSGTPWDNEQFF,TGTGCCAGCAGCTTAGAGTTGAGTAGCGGGACCCCCTGGGACAATGAGCAGTTCTTC
TRBV4-1,TRBJ2-5,.,TRBD1,CASSQATTFPGQGTETQYF,TGCGCCAGCAGCCAAGCCACGACGTTCCCGGGACAGGGGACGGAGACCCAGTACTTC
TRBV18,TRBJ1-3,many,.,CASSPSSGTQSGNTIYF,TGTGCCAGCTCACCAAGTTCCGGAACCCAATCGGGAAACACCATATATTTT
TRBV30,TRBJ2-7,few,TRBD1,CAWSQGVSYEQYF,TGTGCCTGGAGTCAGGGGGTGTCCTACGAGCAGTACTTC
TRBV29-1,TRBJ2-1,many,.,CSVASLSGHPFGSEQFF,TGCAGCGTTGCATCTTTATCGGGACACCCCTTCGGAAGTGAGCAGTTCTTC
TRBV6-5,TRBJ1-4,many,.,CASSYLRERSESEKLFF,TGTGCCAGCAGTTACCTTCGCGAACGGTCCGAGAGTGAAAAACTGTTTTTT
TRBV20-1,TRBJ2-2,few,TRBD2,CSAGAGTGELFF,TGCAGTGCGGGAGCGGGGACCGGGGAGCTGTTTTTT
TRBV12-3/TRBV12-4,TRBJ1-2,few,.,CASSFGLANYGYTF,TGTGCCAGTAGTTTCGGACTAGCTAACTATGGCTACACCTTC